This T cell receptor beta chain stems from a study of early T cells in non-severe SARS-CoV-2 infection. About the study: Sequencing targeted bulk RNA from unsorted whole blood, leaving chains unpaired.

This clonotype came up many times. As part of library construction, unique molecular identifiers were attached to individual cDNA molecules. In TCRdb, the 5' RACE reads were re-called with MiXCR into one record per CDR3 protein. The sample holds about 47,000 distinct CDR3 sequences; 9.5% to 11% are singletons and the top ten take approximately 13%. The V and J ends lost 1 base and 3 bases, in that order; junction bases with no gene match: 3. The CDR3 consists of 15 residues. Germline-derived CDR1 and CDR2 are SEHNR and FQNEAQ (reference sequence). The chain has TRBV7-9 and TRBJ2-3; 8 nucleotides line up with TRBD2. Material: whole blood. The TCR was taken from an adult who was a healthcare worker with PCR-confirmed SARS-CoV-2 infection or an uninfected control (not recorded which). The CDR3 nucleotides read TGTGCCAGCAGCTTAGAGCGGGGGAGGACAGATACGCAGTATTTT. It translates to CASSLERGRTDTQYF.